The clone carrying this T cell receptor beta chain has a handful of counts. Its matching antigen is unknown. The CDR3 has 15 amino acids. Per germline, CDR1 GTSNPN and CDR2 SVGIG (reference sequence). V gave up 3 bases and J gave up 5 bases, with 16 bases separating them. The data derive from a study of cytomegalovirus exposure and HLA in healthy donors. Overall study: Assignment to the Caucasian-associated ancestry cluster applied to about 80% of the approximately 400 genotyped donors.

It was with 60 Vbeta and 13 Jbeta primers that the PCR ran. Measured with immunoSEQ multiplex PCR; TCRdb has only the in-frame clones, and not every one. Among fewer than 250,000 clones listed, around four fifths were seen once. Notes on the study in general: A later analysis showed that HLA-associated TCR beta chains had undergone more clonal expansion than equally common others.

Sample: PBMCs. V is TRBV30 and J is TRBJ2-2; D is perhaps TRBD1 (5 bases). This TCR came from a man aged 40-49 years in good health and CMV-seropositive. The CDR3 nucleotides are TGTGCCTGGAGCCACTTCCCTAGGGGAACCGGGGAGCTGTTTTTT. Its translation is CAWSHFPRGTGELFF.